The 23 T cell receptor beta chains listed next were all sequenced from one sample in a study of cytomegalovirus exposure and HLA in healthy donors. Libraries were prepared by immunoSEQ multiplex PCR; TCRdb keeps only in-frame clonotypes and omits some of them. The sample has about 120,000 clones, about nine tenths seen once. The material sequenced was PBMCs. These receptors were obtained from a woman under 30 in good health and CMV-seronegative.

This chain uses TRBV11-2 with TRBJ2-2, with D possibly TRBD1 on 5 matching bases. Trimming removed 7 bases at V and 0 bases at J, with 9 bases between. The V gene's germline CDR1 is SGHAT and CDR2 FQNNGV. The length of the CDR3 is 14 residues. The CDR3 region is CASIQTANTGELFF. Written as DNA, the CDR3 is TGTGCCAGCATCCAGACAGCGAACACCGGGGAGCTGTTTTTT.

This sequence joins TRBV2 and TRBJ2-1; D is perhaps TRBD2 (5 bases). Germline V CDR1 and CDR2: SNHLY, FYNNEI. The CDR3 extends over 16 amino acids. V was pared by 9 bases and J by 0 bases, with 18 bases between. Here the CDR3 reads CASWERGPSSYNEQFF. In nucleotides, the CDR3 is TGTGCCAGTTGGGAGAGAGGGCCGAGCTCCTACAATGAGCAGTTCTTC.

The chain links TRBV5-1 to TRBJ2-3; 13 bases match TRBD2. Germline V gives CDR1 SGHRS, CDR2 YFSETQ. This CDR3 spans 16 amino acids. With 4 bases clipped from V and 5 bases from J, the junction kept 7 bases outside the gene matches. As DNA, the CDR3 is TGCGCCAGCAGCCTAAGACTAGCGGGAGGTGAAGATACGCAGTATTTT. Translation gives CASSLRLAGGEDTQYF.

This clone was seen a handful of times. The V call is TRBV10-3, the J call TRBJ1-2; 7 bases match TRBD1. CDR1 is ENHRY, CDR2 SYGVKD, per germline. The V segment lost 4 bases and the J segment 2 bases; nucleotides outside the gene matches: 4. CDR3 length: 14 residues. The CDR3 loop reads CAISGQGLNYGYTF. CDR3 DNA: TGTGCCATCAGTGGACAGGGTCTAAACTATGGCTACACCTTC.

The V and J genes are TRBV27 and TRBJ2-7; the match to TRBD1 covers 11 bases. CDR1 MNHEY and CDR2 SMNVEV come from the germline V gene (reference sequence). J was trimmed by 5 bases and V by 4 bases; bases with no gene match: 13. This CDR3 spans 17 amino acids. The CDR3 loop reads CASSSVTEDRGRDEQYF. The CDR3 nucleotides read TGTGCCAGCAGTTCCGTAACAGAGGACAGGGGGCGCGACGAGCAGTACTTC.

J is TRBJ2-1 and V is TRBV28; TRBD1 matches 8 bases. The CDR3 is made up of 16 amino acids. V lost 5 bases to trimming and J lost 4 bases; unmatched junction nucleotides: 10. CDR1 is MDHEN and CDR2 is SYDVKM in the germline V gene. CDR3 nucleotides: TGTGCCAGCAGTCCCTTTCAGGGGGCCTCTTACAATGAGCAGTTCTTC. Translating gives CASSPFQGASYNEQFF.

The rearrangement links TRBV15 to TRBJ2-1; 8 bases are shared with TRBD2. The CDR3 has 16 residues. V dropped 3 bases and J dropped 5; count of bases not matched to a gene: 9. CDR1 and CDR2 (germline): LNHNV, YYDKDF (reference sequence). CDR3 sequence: CATSSGQREPHNEQFF. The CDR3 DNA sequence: TGTGCCACCAGCAGCGGCCAGCGGGAGCCGCACAATGAGCAGTTCTTC.

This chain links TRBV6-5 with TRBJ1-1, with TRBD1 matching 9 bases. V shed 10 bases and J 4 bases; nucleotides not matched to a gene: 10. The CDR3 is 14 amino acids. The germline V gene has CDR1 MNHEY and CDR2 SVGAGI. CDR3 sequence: CATMRGDRVTEAFF. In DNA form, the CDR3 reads TGTGCCACCATGAGGGGGGACAGGGTCACTGAAGCTTTCTTT.

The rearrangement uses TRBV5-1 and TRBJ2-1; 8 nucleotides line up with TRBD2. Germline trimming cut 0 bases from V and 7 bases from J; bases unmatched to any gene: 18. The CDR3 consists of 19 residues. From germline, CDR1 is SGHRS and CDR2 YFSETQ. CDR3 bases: TGCGCCAGCAGCTTGGCCGGAGGGCCACTAGCGGAGTGGGCAAATGAGCAGTTCTTC. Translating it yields CASSLAGGPLAEWANEQFF.

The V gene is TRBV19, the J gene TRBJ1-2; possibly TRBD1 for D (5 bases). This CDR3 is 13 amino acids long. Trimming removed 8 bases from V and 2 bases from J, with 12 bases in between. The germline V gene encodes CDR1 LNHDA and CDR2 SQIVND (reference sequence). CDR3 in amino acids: CASSTVVNYGYTF. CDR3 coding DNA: TGTGCCAGTTCGACAGTTGTAAACTATGGCTACACCTTC.

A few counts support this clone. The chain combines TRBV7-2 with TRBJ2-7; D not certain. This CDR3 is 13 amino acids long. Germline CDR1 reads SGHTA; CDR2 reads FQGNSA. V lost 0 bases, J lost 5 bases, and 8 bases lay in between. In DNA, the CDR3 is TGTGCCAGCAGCTTAGCGGAGCTTGACGAGCAGTACTTC. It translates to CASSLAELDEQYF.

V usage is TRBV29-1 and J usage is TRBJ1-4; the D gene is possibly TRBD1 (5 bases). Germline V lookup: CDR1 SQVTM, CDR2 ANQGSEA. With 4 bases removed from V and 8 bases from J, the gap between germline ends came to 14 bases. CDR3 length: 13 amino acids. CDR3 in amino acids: CSVVGQAGEKLFF. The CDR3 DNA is TGCAGCGTTGTGGGGCAGGCGGGGGAAAAACTGTTTTTT.

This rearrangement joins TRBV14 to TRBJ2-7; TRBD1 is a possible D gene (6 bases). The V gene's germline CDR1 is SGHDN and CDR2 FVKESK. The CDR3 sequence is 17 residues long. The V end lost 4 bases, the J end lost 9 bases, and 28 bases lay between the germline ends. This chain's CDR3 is CASSPSPGTKLGLVQYF. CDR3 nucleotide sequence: TGTGCCAGCAGCCCCAGCCCCGGGACAAAACTCGGTCTGGTGCAGTACTTC.

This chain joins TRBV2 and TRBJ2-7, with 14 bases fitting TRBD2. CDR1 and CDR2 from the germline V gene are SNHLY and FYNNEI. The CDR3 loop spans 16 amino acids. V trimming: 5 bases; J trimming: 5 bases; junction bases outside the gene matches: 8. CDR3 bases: TGTGCCAGCAGTAAAGGACTAGCGGGAGGCTCGAACGAGCAGTACTTC. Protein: CASSKGLAGGSNEQYF.

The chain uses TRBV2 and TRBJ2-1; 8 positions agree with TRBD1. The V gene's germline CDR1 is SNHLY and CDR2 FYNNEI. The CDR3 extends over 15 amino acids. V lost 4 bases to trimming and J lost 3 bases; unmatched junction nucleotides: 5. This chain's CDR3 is CASSAEQGVYNEQFF. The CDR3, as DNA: TGTGCCAGCAGTGCCGAACAGGGGGTCTACAATGAGCAGTTCTTC.

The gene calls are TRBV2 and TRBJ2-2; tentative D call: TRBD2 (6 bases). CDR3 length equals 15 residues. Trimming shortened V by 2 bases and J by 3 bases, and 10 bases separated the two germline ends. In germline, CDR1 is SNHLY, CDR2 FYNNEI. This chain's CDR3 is CASSEQRLDTGELFF. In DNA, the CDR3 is TGTGCCAGCAGTGAACAAAGACTAGACACCGGGGAGCTGTTTTTT. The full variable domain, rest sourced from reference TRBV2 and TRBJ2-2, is EPEVTQTPSHQVTQMGQEVILRCVPISNHLYFYWYRQILGQKVEFLVSFYNNEISEKSEIFDDQFSVERPDGSNFTLKIRSTKLEDSAMYFCASSEQRLDTGELFFGEGSRLTVL.

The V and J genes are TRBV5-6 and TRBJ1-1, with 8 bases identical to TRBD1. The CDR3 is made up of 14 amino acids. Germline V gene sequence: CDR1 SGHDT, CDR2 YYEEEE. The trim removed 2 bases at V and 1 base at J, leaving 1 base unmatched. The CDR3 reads CASSFGQGNTEAFF. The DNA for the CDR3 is TGTGCCAGCAGCTTTGGACAGGGGAACACTGAAGCTTTCTTT.

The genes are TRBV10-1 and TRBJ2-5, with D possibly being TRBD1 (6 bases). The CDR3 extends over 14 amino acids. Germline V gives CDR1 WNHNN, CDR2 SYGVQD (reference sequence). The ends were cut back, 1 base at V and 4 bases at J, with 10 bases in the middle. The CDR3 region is CASSEFLGAETQYF. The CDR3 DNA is TGCGCCAGCAGTGAGTTTTTGGGGGCAGAGACCCAGTACTTC.

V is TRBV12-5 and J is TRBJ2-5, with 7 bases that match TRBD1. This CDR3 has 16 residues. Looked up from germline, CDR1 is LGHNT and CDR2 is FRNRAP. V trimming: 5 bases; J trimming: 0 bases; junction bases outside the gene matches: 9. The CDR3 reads CASGVRDSQYQETQYF. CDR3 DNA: TGTGCTAGTGGTGTCCGGGACAGTCAGTACCAAGAGACCCAGTACTTC.

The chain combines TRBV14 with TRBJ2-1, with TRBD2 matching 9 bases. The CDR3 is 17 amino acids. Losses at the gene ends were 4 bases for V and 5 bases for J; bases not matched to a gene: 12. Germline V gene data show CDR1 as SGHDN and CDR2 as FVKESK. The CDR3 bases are TGTGCCAGCAGCCCGGGAATTAGCGGGAGCCTTAACAATGAGCAGTTCTTC. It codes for CASSPGISGSLNNEQFF.

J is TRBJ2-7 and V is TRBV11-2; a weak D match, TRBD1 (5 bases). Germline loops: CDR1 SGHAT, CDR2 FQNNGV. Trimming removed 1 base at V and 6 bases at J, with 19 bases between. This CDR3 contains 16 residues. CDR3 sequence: CASSLVASGFFSEQYF. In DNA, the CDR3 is TGTGCCAGCAGCTTAGTGGCGTCAGGGTTTTTTAGCGAGCAGTACTTC.

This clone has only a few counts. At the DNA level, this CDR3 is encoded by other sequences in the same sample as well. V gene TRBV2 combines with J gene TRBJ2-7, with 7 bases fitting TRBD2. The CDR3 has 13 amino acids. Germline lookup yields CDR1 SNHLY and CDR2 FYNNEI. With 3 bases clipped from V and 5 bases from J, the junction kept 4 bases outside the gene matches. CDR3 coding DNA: TGTGCCAGCAGTGAGGGGCTAGCGGACGAGCAGTACTTC. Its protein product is CASSEGLADEQYF.

CDR3 region: CASSLTRTGQETQYF. CDR3 coding DNA: TGCGCCAGCAGCCTCACCCGGACAGGACAAGAGACCCAGTACTTC. This chain links TRBV4-1 with TRBJ2-5, with 7 bases fitting TRBD1. Germline V CDR1 and CDR2: MGHRA, YSYEKL. This CDR3 has 15 amino acids. Trimming at V came to 4 bases and at J to 2 bases, leaving 7 bases not matched to a gene.